This TCR beta chain was identified in a study of identical twins. TCRdb analysed the 5' RACE reads with MiXCR anew, one entry per CDR3 protein. Here the sample spans hundreds of thousands of distinct CDR3 sequences, about 20% being singletons. CDR1 is DFQATT and CDR2 is SNEGSKA in the germline V gene (reference sequence). The length of the CDR3 is 14 residues. The ends were cut back, 6 bases at V and 2 bases at J, with 16 bases in the middle. These data also featured in a second study, about T cells expressing NK-cell markers. That work contributes: Roughly 6 of the donors carried dominant NKG2C+ clonotypes that took up about 1.0-7.0% of their CD8+ T cells.

This sequence joins TRBV20-1 and TRBJ2-5; no definite D call. What was sequenced was PBMCs. The receptor was derived from a woman between 18 and 29 years old in good health. CDR3 DNA: TGCAGTGCCGGCCCCGTAGGCCTTCAAGAGACCCAGTACTTC. As protein: CSAGPVGLQETQYF.